Listed below are T cell receptor beta chains from one sample, sequenced in a study of blood T cell repertoires in COVID-19. The assay was immunoSEQ multiplex PCR, and TCRdb's table has in-frame clones only and misses some. Among about 140,000 clones listed, 85% to 90% were seen once. The source material was peripheral blood. The origin of the receptors is a woman in her forties with acute or convalescent COVID-19. Each CDR3 is given with its conserved first and last residue. Some rows have no size entry. The others give once, few or many, or a class for an expanded clone.

TRBJ2-5 - TRBV3-1/TRBV3-2 CASSQFPTGLETQYF
TRBJ2-3 - TRBV7-8 CASSYPGLAVTDTQYF
TRBJ2-5 once TRBV4-3 CASSQEVQGGKTQYF
TRBJ1-3 - TRBV7-2 CASSVTGARSGNTIYF
TRBJ1-4 - TRBV11-2 CASSWTRVENEKLFF
TRBJ2-7 - TRBV7-2 CASSRLAGGPHEQYF
TRBJ1-4 - TRBV5-5 CASSLQGATNEKLFF
TRBJ1-1 - TRBV10-3 CAISEGGTEAFF
TRBJ1-5 - TRBV7-8 CASNPTASNQPQHF
TRBJ1-4 - TRBV20-1 CSASGRSFFNEKLFF
TRBJ2-2 once TRBV2 CASCRLASNTGELFF
TRBJ1-2 - TRBV30 CAWSRRQGAYTF
TRBJ1-5 - TRBV6-5 CASSYSEPNQPQHF
TRBJ2-5 once TRBV3-1/TRBV3-2 CASSQSGLLQETQYF
TRBJ2-3 - TRBV10-3 CATLAGGPGDTQYF
TRBJ2-6 - TRBV4-1 CASSHRQGSRSGANVLTF
TRBJ2-7 - TRBV5-8 CASSLSPRYEQYF
TRBJ1-1 - TRBV28 CASSLYLPGMNTEAFF
TRBJ1-1 - TRBV28 CASNIQGVTEAFF
TRBJ2-7 - TRBV7-6 CASSLVSSGGRYEQYF
TRBJ1-5 - TRBV7-9 CASSSTGVSNQPQHF
TRBJ2-1 - TRBV6-5 CASSYGLAEGNEQFF
TRBJ1-3 - TRBV6-5 CASTPGPGGGNTIYF
TRBJ1-2 - TRBV7-6 CASSLFAGGYTF
TRBJ2-5 - TRBV2 CASSPRQGGWETQYF
TRBJ2-2 - TRBV11-2 CASSPEGAGGAGELFF